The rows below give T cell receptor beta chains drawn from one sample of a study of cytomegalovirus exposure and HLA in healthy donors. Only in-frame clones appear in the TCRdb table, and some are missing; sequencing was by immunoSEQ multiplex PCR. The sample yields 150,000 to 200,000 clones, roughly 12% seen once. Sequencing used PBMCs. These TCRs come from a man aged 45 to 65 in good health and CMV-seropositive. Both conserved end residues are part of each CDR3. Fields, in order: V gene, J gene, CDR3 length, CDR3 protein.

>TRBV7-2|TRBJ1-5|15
CASSLGDTRNQPQHF
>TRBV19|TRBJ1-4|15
CASSQTGSTNEKLFF
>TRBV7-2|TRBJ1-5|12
CASSLGAGIQHF
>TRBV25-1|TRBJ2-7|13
CASSEQGYYEQYF
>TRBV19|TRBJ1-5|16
CASGGRTGLGNQPQHF
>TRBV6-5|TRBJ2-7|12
CATGTGGREQYF
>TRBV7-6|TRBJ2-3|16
CASSLRTGALTDTQYF
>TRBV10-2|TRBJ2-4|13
CASSALGGNIQYF
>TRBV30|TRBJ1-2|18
CAWSLRYTYSGPSYGYTF
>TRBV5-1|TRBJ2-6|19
CASSLFQGTVVTGANVLTF
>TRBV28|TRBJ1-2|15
CASSSPPGTSYGYTF
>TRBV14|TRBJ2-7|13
CASSQVKGLEQYF
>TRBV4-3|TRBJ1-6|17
CASSQDWESSYNSPLHF
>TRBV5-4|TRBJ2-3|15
CASSLGGVHTDTQYF
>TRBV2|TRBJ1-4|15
CASKRTGGTNEKLFF
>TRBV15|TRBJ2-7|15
CATSLSGTAPYEQYF
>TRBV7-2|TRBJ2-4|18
CASSSPDRAELAKNIQYF
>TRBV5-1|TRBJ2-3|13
CASSSRGSDTQYF
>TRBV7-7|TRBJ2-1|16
CASSLEPAGGYNEQFF
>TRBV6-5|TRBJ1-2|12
CASGRGALGYTF
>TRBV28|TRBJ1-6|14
CASSRGQYNSPLHF
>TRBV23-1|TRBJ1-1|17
CASSQPDRGLSNTEAFF
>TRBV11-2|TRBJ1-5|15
CASSLWGGVEQPQHF
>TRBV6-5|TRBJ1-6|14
CASSPQGYNSPLHF
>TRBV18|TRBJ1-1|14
CASSPGTGNTEAFF
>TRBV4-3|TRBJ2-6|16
CASSSWGDSGANVLTF
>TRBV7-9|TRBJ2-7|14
CASSWDRVFNEQYF
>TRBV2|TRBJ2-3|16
CASSERVPLSGDTQYF
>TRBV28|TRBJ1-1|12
CASSSLDTEAFF
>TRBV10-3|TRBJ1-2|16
CAISAEDRGRNYGYTF
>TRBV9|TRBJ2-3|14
CASSVEPFTDTQYF
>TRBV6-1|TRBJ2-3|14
CASSDRGGADTQYF
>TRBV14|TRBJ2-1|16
CASSSLAGETANEQFF
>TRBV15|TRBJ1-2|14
CATSRDKANYGYTF
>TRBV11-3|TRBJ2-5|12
CASSSYGETQYF
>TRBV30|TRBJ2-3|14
CAWRKDRITDTQYF
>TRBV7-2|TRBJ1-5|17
CASSPIIVGLGNQPQHF
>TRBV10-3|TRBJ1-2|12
CAISERGIGYTF
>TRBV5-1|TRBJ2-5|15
CASSQTSGVQETQYF
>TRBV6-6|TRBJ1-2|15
CASSYSADRGYGYTF
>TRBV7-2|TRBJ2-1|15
CASSLDRGQNDEQFF
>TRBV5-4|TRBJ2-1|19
CASSLEGLGRRGAYNEQFF
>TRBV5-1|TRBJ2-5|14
CASSSRTGQETQYF
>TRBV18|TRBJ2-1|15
CASSKAPATGNEQFF
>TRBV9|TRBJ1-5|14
CASSVGSSNQPQHF
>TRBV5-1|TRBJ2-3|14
CASNGVGGADTQYF
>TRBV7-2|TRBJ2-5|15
CASSLVGGGRETQYF
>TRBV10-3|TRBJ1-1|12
CATRQGGTEAFF
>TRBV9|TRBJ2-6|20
CASSTQDRVGLVTGANVLTF
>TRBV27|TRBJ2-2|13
CASSLFPAGELFF
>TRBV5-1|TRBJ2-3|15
CASSTDKTSTDTQYF
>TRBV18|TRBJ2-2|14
CASSYRDGTGELFF
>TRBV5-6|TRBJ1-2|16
CASSPRWGQGAGGYTF
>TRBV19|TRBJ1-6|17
CATRDRDIAFNNSPLHF
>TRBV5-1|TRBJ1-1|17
CASSLASRGARVTEAFF
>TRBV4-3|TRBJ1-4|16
CASSQVGWGANEKLFF
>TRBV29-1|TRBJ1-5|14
CSVQGGTGNQPQHF
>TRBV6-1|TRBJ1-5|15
CATTTGGFSNQPQHF
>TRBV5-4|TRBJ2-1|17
CASQGTLRGAGYNEQFF
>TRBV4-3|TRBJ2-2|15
CASSQEGWGTGELFF